This record looks at one T cell receptor (beta chain) sequence and its context. The data were obtained in a study of blood T cell repertoires in COVID-19. V gave up 7 bases and J gave up 5 bases; unmatched junction bases: 10. Germline CDR1 SQVTM, CDR2 ANQGSEA. The CDR3 loop spans 14 amino acids. The method was immunoSEQ multiplex PCR; TCRdb's version includes in-frame clones alone and lacks a portion of them. The data show around 180,000 clones, approximately 87% seen once. Specimen: peripheral blood. The sequence came from a man between 65 and 85 years old with active or convalescent COVID-19. The chain joins TRBV29-1 to TRBJ2-2; 7 nucleotides align to TRBD1. The CDR3: CSALDRLGTGELFF. The DNA for the CDR3 is TGCAGCGCCTTGGACAGGCTGGGGACCGGGGAGCTGTTTTTT.